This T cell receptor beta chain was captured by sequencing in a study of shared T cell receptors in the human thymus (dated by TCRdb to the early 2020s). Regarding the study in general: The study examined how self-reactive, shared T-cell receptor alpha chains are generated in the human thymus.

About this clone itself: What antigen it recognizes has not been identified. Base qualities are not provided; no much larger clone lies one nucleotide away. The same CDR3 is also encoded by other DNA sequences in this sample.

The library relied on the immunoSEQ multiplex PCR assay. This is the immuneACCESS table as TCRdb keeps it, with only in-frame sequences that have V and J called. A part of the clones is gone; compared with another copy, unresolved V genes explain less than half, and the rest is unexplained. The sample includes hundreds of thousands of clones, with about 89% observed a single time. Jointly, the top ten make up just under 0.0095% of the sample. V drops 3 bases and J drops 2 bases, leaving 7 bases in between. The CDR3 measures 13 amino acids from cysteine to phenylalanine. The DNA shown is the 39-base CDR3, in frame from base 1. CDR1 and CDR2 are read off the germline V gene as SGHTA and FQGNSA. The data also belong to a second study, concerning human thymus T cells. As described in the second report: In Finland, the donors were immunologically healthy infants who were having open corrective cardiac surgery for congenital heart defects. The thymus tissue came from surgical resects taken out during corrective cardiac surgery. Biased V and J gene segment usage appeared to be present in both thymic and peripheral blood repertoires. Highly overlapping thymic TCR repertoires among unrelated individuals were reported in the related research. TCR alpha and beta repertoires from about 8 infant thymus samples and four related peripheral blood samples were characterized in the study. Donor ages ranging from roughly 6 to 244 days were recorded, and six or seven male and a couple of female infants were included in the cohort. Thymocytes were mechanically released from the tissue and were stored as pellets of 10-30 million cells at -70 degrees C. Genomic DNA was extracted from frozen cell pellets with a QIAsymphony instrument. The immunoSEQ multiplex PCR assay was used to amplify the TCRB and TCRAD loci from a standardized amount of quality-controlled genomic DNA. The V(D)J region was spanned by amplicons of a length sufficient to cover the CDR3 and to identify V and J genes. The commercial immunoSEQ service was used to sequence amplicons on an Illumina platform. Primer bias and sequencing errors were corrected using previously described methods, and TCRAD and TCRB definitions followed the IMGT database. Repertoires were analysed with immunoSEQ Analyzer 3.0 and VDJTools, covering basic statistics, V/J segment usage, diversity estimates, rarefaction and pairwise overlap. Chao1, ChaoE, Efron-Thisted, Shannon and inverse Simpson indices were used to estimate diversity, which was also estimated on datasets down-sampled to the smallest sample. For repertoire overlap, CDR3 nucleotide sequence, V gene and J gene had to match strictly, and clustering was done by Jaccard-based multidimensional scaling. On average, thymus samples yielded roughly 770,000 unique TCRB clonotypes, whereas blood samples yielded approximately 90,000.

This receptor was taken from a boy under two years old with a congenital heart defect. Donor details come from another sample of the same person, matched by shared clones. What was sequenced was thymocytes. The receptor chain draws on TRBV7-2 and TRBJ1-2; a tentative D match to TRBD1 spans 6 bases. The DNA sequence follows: TGTGCCAGCAGCTTCCAGGGGAACTATGGCTACACCTTC. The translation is CASSFQGNYGYTF.